This record covers a single T cell receptor (beta chain). Its cognate antigen is unknown. The data derive from a study of cytomegalovirus exposure and HLA in healthy donors. Study-wide results and caveats: One cluster of highly shared sequence variants probably arose as a sequencing artifact.

Trimming took off 5 bases at V and 3 bases at J, with 16 bases between the two ends. This CDR3 spans 15 amino acids. CDR1 is SGHNT and CDR2 is YENEEA in the germline V gene. PCR employed 60 Vbeta and 13 Jbeta primers. Sequencing used immunoSEQ multiplex PCR; TCRdb keeps in-frame clones, though not all of them. The sample yields some 200,000 clones, around 70% seen once. This chain links TRBV11-3 with TRBJ2-5; a possible D gene is TRBD1 (6 bases). The TCR was taken from a man aged 40-49 years in good health and CMV-seropositive. The sample consisted of PBMCs. CDR3 sequence reads: CASSPGQLGEETQYF. CDR3 coding DNA: TGTGCCAGCAGCCCGGGACAATTGGGGGAAGAGACCCAGTACTTC.